This T cell receptor beta chain was captured in a study of tumor-infiltrating lymphocytes in primary liver carcinoma. Study at large: The cohort consisted of patients whose primary liver carcinoma was surgically resected.

Germline loops: CDR1 ENHRY, CDR2 SYGVKD. CDR3 length equals 16 residues. Details on this clonotype: Its cognate antigen is unknown. This may come from a read error, since a much larger clone is one base off.

Unsorted whole blood supplied the RNA, and germline DNA was extracted too. Study observations and caveats: Lesser overlap characterized tumor-adjacent and tumor-blood pairs relative to tumor region pairs. Tumors had a significantly higher top-250-clone fraction than blood (p = 0.039).

With a constant-region primer, TCR beta cDNA was made from roughly 500 ng of total RNA. A slightly modified ARM-PCR protocol with three nested multiplex PCR rounds produced these TCR beta libraries. PCR rounds one and two used TRBV1-TRBV30 forward primers with a C-beta reverse primer for roughly 9 cycles each. TCRdb re-analysed the multiplex PCR reads in MiXCR, keeping a single row per CDR3 protein. Found here are 150,000 to 200,000 distinct CDR3 sequences, about 60% of them singletons; the top ten hold 72%. J is TRBJ1-5 and V is TRBV10-3, with D possibly TRBD1 on 6 matching bases. This clonotype was sampled from a man aged 40-49 years with primary liver carcinoma and hepatitis B virus infection. The sample consisted of peripheral blood. CDR3 in DNA: TGTGACATCAGTGAGTCGGGTGGGGGCACATCCCCACCCCAGCATTTT. This codes for CDISESGGGTSPPQHF.